The 3 T cell receptor beta chains below were found in one sample sequenced in a study of early T cells in non-severe SARS-CoV-2 infection. MiXCR, run by TCRdb on the 5' RACE reads, gives a single entry per CDR3 protein. This sample carries more than 60,000 distinct CDR3 sequences, 9.5% to 15% of them seen once, and the ten largest clones take approximately 1.1%. The sample here was whole blood, taken at baseline. The receptor set was obtained from an adult who was a healthcare worker with PCR-confirmed SARS-CoV-2 infection or an uninfected control (not recorded which). The donor label of this sample is uncertain.

The chain uses TRBV24-1 and TRBJ1-5; 7 nucleotides agree with TRBD1. Germline CDR1 and CDR2: KGHDR and SFDVKD. This CDR3 is built from 15 residues. With 2 bases clipped from V and 4 bases from J, the junction kept 4 bases outside the gene matches. CDR3 protein: CATSDSGQANQPQHF. The CDR3 DNA reads TGTGCCACCAGTGATTCCGGACAGGCGAATCAGCCCCAGCATTTT.

This chain links TRBV21-1 with TRBJ2-7. TRBV21-1 is an annotated pseudogene. The CDR3 is 13 residues long. CDR3 nucleotides: TGTGCCAGCAGCAAAGCCTACCGGTACGAGCAGTACGTC. Amino acids: CASSKAYRYEQYV.

This clonotype was seen ten or more times. The chain joins TRBV13 to TRBJ2-7; 7 nucleotides match TRBD2. Germline V gene sequence: CDR1 PRHDT, CDR2 FYEKMQ (reference sequence). The CDR3 is 14 residues long. The CDR3: CASGRAGLSYEQYV. The CDR3, as DNA: TGTGCTTCGGGTCGAGCGGGACTTTCCTACGAGCAGTACGTC.